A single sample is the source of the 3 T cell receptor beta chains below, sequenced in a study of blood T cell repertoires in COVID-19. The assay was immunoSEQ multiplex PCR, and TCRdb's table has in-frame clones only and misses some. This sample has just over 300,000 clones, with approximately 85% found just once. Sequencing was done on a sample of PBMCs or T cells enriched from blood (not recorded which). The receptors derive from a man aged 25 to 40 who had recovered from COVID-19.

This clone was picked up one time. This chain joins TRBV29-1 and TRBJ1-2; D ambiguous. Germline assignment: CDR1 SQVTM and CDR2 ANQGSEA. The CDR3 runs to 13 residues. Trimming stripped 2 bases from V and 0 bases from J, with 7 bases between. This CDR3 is CSVEPSSNYGYTF. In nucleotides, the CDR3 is TGCAGCGTTGAACCGAGTTCTAACTATGGCTACACCTTC.

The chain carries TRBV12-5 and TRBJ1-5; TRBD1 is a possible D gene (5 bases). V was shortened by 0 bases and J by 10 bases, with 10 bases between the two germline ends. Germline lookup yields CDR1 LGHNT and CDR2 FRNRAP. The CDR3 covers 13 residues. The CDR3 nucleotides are TGTGCTAGTGGTTTGGTACTGGGGCGACCCCAGCATTTT. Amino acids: CASGLVLGRPQHF.

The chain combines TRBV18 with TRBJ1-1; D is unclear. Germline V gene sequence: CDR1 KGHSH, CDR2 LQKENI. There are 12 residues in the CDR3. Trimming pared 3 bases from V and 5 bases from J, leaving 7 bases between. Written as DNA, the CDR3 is TGTGCCAGCTCACCCGGGGTGACTGAAGCTTTCTTT. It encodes CASSPGVTEAFF.